This T cell receptor beta chain was observed in a study of cytomegalovirus exposure and HLA in healthy donors. The CDR3 runs to 14 residues. V was trimmed by 2 bases and J by 5 bases, leaving 13 bases between them. The germline V gene has CDR1 SGHDT and CDR2 YYEEEE. Primers: 60 Vbeta forward and 13 Jbeta reverse. Sequencing used immunoSEQ multiplex PCR; TCRdb keeps in-frame clones, though not all of them. The sample has roughly 120,000 clones; roughly 80% are singletons. Sample: PBMCs. This TCR derives from a male donor in good health and CMV-seronegative. The V and J genes are TRBV5-6 and TRBJ1-1; D not certain. Here the CDR3 reads CASSFFGGQTEAFF. The DNA of the CDR3 is TGTGCCAGCAGCTTCTTCGGAGGGCAAACTGAAGCTTTCTTT.